This T cell receptor beta chain was sequenced for a study of shared T cell receptors in the human thymus. Trimming cost V 6 bases and J 0 bases; bases outside gene matches: 9. CDR3 length: 16 residues. CDR1 and CDR2 (germline): SGHTS, YDEGEE. Measured with immunoSEQ multiplex PCR; TCRdb has only the in-frame clones, and not every one. Here the sample spans 600,000 or so clones, 70% to 90% being singletons. This sample was shared with a second study, whose subject was human thymus T cells.

This TCR derives from a boy younger than two with a congenital heart defect. Sequencing input: thymocytes. The gene calls are TRBV5-8 and TRBJ2-5; the match to TRBD2 covers 9 bases. This chain's CDR3 is CASNPAIAGDQETQYF. CDR3 coding DNA: TGTGCCAGCAACCCGGCTATAGCGGGGGACCAAGAGACCCAGTACTTC.